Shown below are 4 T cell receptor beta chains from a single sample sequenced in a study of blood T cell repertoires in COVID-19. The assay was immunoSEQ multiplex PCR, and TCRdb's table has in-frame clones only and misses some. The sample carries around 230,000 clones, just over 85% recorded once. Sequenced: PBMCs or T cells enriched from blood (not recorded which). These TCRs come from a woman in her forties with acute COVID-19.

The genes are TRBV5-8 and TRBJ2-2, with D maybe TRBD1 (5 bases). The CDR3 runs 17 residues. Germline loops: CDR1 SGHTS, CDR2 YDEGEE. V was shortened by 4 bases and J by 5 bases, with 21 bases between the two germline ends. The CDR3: CASSKSPQGGKTGELFF. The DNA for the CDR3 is TGTGCCAGCAGCAAAAGCCCCCAGGGTGGGAAAACCGGGGAGCTGTTTTTT. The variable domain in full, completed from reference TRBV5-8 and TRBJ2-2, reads EAGVTQSPTHLIKTRGQQATLRCSPISGHTSVYWYQQALGLGLQFLLWYDEGEERNRGNFPPRFSGRQFPNYSSELNVNALELEDSALYLCASSKSPQGGKTGELFFGEGSRLTVL.

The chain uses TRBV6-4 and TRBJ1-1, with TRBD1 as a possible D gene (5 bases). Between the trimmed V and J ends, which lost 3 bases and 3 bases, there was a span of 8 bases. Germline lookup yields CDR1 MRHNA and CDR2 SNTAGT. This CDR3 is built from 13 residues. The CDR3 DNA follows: TGTGCCAGCAGTGAGACAGATTACACTGAAGCTTTCTTT. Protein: CASSETDYTEAFF.

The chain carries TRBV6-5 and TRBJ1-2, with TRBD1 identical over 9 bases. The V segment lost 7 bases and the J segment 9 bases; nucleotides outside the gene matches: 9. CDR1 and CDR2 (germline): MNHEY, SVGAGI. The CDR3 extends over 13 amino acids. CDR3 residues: CASISGTGYRYTF. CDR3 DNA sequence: TGTGCCAGCATATCCGGGACAGGGTACCGCTACACCTTC.

This chain's CDR3 is CASSIEGTGNTEAFF. The CDR3 DNA is TGTGCCAGTAGTATAGAAGGAACAGGCAACACTGAAGCTTTCTTT. This chain uses TRBV19 with TRBJ1-1, with D possibly being TRBD1 (5 bases). With 0 bases removed from V and 2 bases from J, the gap between germline ends came to 10 bases. Germline-derived CDR1 and CDR2 are LNHDA and SQIVND (reference sequence). The CDR3 spans 15 residues.